These 18 T cell receptor beta chains came from one sample sequenced in a study of shared clonotypes between healthy human individuals (dated by TCRdb to 2018 to 2020). The library was made by the immunoSEQ multiplex PCR assay. TCRdb stores this immuneACCESS table with in-frame sequences only. Part of the clones is absent; in the studies checked, under half of the shortfall reflects unresolved V genes, and no reason is known for the rest. In this sample the table shows 740,000 or so clones, around four fifths of which occur a single time. The ten largest make up around 1.8% of the sample. Sequencing was performed on memory CD4+ T cells sorted from blood. The cell subset or site label corresponds to: CD45RA-negative fraction. These receptors came from a woman aged 25 to 39 in good health.

V gene TRBV28 combines with J gene TRBJ1-2, with 7 bases identical to TRBD1. V gave up 6 bases and J gave up 0 bases; unmatched junction bases: 4. There are 14 residues in the CDR3. CDR1 MDHEN and CDR2 SYDVKM come from the germline V gene. The CDR3 coding sequence is TGTGCCAGCAGACCAGGGGGGCCTAACTATGGCTACACCTTC. Amino acids: CASRPGGPNYGYTF.

This chain connects TRBV28 to TRBJ2-2, with D maybe TRBD1 (5 bases). Per germline, CDR1 MDHEN and CDR2 SYDVKM. V was trimmed by 2 bases and J by 0 bases, leaving 7 bases between them. CDR3 size: 15 residues. Here the CDR3 DNA reads TGTGCCAGCAGTTTAGAAGGGGCGAACACCGGGGAGCTGTTTTTT. Translated, it gives CASSLEGANTGELFF.

This chain connects TRBV6-5 to TRBJ1-4; D uncertain. CDR1 and CDR2 from the germline V gene are MNHEY and SVGAGI. The CDR3 covers 14 residues. V was pared by 0 bases and J by 7 bases, with 9 bases between. The CDR3 spells CASSYSGVSEKLFF. DNA of the CDR3: TGTGCCAGCAGTTACTCGGGAGTAAGTGAAAAACTGTTTTTT.

This rearrangement joins TRBV9 to TRBJ2-7; 8 nucleotides match TRBD1. This CDR3 spans 18 amino acids. CDR1 SGDLS and CDR2 YYNGEE come from the germline V gene. V lost 0 bases to trimming and J lost 2 bases; unmatched junction nucleotides: 13. The CDR3 region is CASSVVKIGDRPTYEQYF. In nucleotides, the CDR3 is TGTGCCAGCAGCGTAGTTAAGATCGGGGACAGGCCTACCTACGAGCAGTACTTC.

Regarding this clone: The same CDR3 is also encoded by other DNA sequences in this sample. The chain couples TRBV7-9 to TRBJ2-7; D may be TRBD2 (5 bases). V was shortened by 3 bases and J by 1 base, with 7 bases between the two germline ends. The CDR3 sequence is 13 residues long. Germline V CDR1 and CDR2: SEHNR, FQNEAQ (reference sequence). For the CDR3, the DNA is TGTGCCAGCAGCTTCTCGGGGTCCTACGAGCAGTACTTC. It codes for CASSFSGSYEQYF.

The chain uses TRBV7-8 and TRBJ1-5; 8 nucleotides line up with TRBD1. CDR1 is SGHVS, CDR2 FQNEAQ, per germline. The J segment lost 6 bases and the V segment lost 7 bases, leaving 11 bases of the junction unmatched. This CDR3 spans 15 amino acids. This chain's CDR3 is CASTPDRGPSQPQHF. CDR3 nucleotide sequence: TGTGCCAGCACCCCCGACAGGGGCCCCAGTCAGCCCCAGCATTTT.

V and J are TRBV29-1 and TRBJ1-5, with TRBD1 matching 10 bases. CDR3 length: 14 residues. CDR1 is SQVTM, CDR2 ANQGSEA, per germline. V lost 5 bases to trimming and J lost 4 bases; unmatched junction nucleotides: 5. CDR3 loop: CSVTRGQGNQPQHF. CDR3 nucleotides: TGCAGCGTTACTCGGGGACAGGGGAATCAGCCCCAGCATTTT.

The chain couples TRBV5-5 to TRBJ1-1; D is unresolved. V gave up 2 bases and J gave up 4 bases, with 9 bases separating them. This CDR3 spans 13 amino acids. The germline V gene encodes CDR1 SGHKS and CDR2 YYEKEE (reference sequence). As DNA, the CDR3 is TGTGCCAGCAGCTTACGGGTCCCCACTGAAGCTTTCTTT. It yields the protein CASSLRVPTEAFF.

V is TRBV27 and J is TRBJ1-5; D is possibly TRBD1 (5 bases). Trimming left V 6 bases short and J 0 bases short, with 9 bases between. This CDR3 contains 14 residues. Germline assignment: CDR1 MNHEY and CDR2 SMNVEV (reference sequence). CDR3 amino acids: CASSRVYSNQPQHF. The CDR3 nucleotides are TGTGCCAGCAGCAGGGTTTATAGCAATCAGCCCCAGCATTTT.

This clone was seen a few times. The rearrangement links TRBV2 to TRBJ1-4, with 12 bases aligning to TRBD1. The germline gives CDR1 SNHLY, CDR2 FYNNEI. The CDR3 is made up of 14 amino acids. Trimming at V came to 6 bases and at J to 8 bases, leaving 4 bases not matched to a gene. This chain's CDR3 is CASRGTGGREKLFF. CDR3 in DNA: TGTGCCAGCAGGGGGACAGGGGGCAGAGAAAAACTGTTTTTT.

This rearrangement joins TRBV28 to TRBJ2-7, with D perhaps matching TRBD1 or TRBD2 (6 bases each). This CDR3 spans 15 amino acids. CDR1 and CDR2 (germline): MDHEN, SYDVKM. The V gene lost 6 bases and the J gene lost 0 bases, with 15 bases spanning the gap. CDR3 in DNA: TGTGCCAGCAGCGACGGAGGGACAAGCTCCTACGAGCAGTACTTC. Translating gives CASSDGGTSSYEQYF.

The V and J genes are TRBV11-2 and TRBJ1-2; 9 nucleotides align to TRBD1. Germline CDR1 and CDR2: SGHAT and FQNNGV. Trimming cost V 4 bases and J 5 bases; bases outside gene matches: 5. CDR3 length: 14 amino acids. The CDR3 coding sequence is TGTGCCAGCAGCTGGAGACAGGGGGGGTATGGCTACACCTTC. Translated: CASSWRQGGYGYTF.

This chain joins TRBV19 and TRBJ1-5; D unresolved. Per the germline V gene, CDR1 is LNHDA and CDR2 is SQIVND (reference sequence). The CDR3 runs to 13 residues. V lost 6 bases, J lost 7 bases, and 13 bases lay in between. In DNA form, the CDR3 reads TGTGCCAGTAGCCTCTTACTCAGGCAGCCCCAGCATTTT. Translation gives CASSLLLRQPQHF.

CDR3 region: CAWRGPGSNQPQHF. DNA for the CDR3: TGTGCCTGGAGAGGACCCGGGAGCAATCAGCCCCAGCATTTT. V is TRBV30 and J is TRBJ1-5; no clear D. CDR3 length: 14 amino acids. V was clipped by 3 bases and J by 1 base, with 10 bases between them. Per germline, CDR1 GTSNPN and CDR2 SVGIG (reference sequence).

J is TRBJ1-2 and V is TRBV2; the D gene is possibly TRBD1 (5 bases). Germline loops: CDR1 SNHLY, CDR2 FYNNEI. The germline V and J ends were trimmed by 7 bases and 4 bases, with 10 bases remaining between them. The CDR3 is made up of 12 amino acids. The DNA of the CDR3 is TGTGCCAGCACGTCAGGGTCCTATGGCTACACCTTC. Protein: CASTSGSYGYTF.

The chain employs TRBV6-6 and TRBJ1-2; D might be TRBD1 (5 bases). V lost 6 bases and J 4 bases, leaving 15 bases between the germline ends. The CDR3 has 14 amino acids. Per the germline V gene, CDR1 is MNHNY and CDR2 is SVGAGI (reference sequence). CDR3 DNA: TGTGCCAGCAGGACCTCGGGGGTGAGCTATGGCTACACCTTC. Protein product: CASRTSGVSYGYTF.

This clone occurred once. The chain joins TRBV28 to TRBJ1-1; D possibly corresponds to TRBD1 (5 bases). This CDR3 contains 14 residues. Germline V gene lookup returns CDR1 MDHEN and CDR2 SYDVKM. Trimming left V 4 bases short and J 0 bases short, with 9 bases between. The CDR3 sequence is CASSSGALNTEAFF. CDR3 bases: TGTGCCAGCAGTTCCGGGGCCTTGAACACTGAAGCTTTCTTT. Combining the CDR3 with reference TRBV28 and TRBJ1-1 gives the whole variable domain DVKVTQSSRYLVKRTGEKVFLECVQDMDHENMFWYRQDPGLGLRLIYFSYDVKMKEKGDIPEGYSVSREKKERFSLILESASTNQTSMYLCASSSGALNTEAFFGQGTRLTVV.

V usage is TRBV9 and J usage is TRBJ2-7, with 12 bases fitting TRBD2. V shed 0 bases and J 2 bases; nucleotides not matched to a gene: 6. CDR3 length equals 17 residues. Per germline, CDR1 SGDLS and CDR2 YYNGEE. CDR3 in DNA: TGTGCCAGCAGCGTAGGGGCCCTAGCGGGAGGGCCCTACGAGCAGTACTTC. Translation gives CASSVGALAGGPYEQYF.